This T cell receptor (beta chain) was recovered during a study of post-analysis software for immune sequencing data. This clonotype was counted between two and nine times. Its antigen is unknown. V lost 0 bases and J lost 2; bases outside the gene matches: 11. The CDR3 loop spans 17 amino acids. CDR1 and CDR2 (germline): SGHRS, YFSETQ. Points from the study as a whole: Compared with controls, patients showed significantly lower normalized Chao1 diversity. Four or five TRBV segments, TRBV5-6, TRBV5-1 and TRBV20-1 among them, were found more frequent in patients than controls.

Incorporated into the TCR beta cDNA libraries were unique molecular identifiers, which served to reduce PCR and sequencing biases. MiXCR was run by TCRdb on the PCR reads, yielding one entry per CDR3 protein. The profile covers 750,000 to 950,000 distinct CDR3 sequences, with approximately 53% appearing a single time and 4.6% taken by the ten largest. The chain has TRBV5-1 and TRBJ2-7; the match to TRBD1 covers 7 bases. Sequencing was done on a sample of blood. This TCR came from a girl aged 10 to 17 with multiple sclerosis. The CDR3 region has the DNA TGCGCCAGCAGCTTGGCCTGGGGACAGACGACGACCTACGAGCAGTACTTC. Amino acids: CASSLAWGQTTTYEQYF.